Below, one T cell receptor (beta chain) is given with its context. Its cognate antigen is unknown. These data originate in a study of cytomegalovirus exposure and HLA in healthy donors. Study-level results: TCR beta chain V- and J-gene trimming was linked, in a later analysis, to a missense variant in DCLRE1C. Links to common viral pathogens appeared, in a later analysis, for several of the most significant clusters.

After removal of 4 bases from V and 3 bases from J, the junction contained 4 bases not matched to a gene. CDR1 SGHTA and CDR2 FQGNSA come from the germline V gene. This CDR3 comprises 15 residues. 13 Jbeta primers and 60 Vbeta primers were used for the PCR. Profiled with immunoSEQ multiplex PCR; TCRdb holds only in-frame clones, not every one. The sample has 150,000 to 200,000 clones, about 68% seen once. Healthy bone marrow donors made up the cohort. Material: PBMCs. This TCR came from a female donor in good health and CMV-seronegative. This rearrangement joins TRBV7-2 to TRBJ2-7, with TRBD2 matching 12 bases. Here the CDR3 reads CASSSLAGGIYEQYF. In DNA form, the CDR3 reads TGTGCCAGCAGCTCCCTAGCGGGAGGGATCTACGAGCAGTACTTC.